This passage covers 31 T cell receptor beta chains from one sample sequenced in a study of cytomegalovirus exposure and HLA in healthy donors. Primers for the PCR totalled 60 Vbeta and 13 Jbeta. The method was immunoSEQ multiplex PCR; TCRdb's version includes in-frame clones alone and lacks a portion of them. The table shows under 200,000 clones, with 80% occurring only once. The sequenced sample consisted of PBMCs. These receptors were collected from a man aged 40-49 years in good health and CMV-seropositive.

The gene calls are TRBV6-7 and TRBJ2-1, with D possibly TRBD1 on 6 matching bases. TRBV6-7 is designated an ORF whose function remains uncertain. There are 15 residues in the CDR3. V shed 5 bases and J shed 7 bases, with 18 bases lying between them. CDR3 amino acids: CASSLPGQRGNEQFF. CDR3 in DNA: TGTGCCAGCAGTCTCCCGGGACAAAGAGGAAATGAGCAGTTCTTC.

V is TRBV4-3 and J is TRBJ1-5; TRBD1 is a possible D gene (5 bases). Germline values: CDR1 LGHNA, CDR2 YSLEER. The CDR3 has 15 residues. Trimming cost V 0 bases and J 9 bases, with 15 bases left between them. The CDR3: CASSQDRGDLGPQHF. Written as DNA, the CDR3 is TGCGCCAGCAGCCAAGATCGGGGGGATCTGGGGCCCCAGCATTTT.

The CDR3 DNA is TGTGCCACCAGCAGAGGAACCGGGGGTTCTTCACCCCTCCACTTT. The encoded protein is CATSRGTGGSSPLHF. The V and J genes are TRBV15 and TRBJ1-6, with D possibly TRBD1 on 5 matching bases. This CDR3 contains 15 residues. Between the trimmed V and J ends, which lost 1 base and 9 bases, there was a span of 13 bases. CDR1 and CDR2 from the germline V gene are LNHNV and YYDKDF (reference sequence).

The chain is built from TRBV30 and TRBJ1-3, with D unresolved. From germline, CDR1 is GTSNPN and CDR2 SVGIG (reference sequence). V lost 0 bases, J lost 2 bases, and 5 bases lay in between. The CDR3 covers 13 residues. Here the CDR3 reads CAWSVAAGNTIYF. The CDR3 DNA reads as TGTGCCTGGAGTGTAGCGGCTGGAAACACCATATATTTT.

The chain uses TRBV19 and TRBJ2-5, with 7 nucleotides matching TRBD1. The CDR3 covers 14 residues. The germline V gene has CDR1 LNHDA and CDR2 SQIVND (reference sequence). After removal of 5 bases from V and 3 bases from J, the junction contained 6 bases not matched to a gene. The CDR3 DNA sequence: TGTGCCAGTAGTGCGACACAGGGGAAAGAGACCCAGTACTTC. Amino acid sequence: CASSATQGKETQYF.

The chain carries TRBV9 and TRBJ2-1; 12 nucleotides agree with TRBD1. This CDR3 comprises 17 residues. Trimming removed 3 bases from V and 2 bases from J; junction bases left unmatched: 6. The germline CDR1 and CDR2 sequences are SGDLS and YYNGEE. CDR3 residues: CASSGPGQGAPYNEQFF. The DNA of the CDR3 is TGTGCCAGCAGCGGCCCGGGACAGGGGGCCCCCTACAATGAGCAGTTCTTC.

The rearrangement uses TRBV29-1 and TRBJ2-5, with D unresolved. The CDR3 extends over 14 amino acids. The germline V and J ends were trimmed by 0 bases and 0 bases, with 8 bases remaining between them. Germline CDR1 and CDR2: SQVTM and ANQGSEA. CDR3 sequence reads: CSVEDQVYQETQYF. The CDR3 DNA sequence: TGCAGCGTTGAAGATCAGGTATACCAAGAGACCCAGTACTTC.

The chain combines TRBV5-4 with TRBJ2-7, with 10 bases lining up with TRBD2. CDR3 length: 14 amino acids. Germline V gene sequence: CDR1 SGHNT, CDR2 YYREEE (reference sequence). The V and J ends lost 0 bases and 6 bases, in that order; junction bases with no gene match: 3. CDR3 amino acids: CASSLVLAGAEQYF. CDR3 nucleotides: TGTGCCAGCAGCTTGGTCCTAGCGGGGGCCGAGCAGTACTTC. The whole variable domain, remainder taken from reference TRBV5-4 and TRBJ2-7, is ETGVTQSPTHLIKTRGQQVTLRCSSQSGHNTVSWYQQALGQGPQFIFQYYREEENGRGNFPPRFSGLQFPNYSSELNVNALELDDSALYLCASSLVLAGAEQYFGPGTRLTVT.

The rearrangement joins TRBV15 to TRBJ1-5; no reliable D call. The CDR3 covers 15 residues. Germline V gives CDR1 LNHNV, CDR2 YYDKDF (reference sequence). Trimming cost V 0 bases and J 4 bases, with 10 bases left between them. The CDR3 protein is CATSRDRNSNQPQHF. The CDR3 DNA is TGTGCCACCAGCAGAGACAGGAATAGTAATCAGCCCCAGCATTTT.

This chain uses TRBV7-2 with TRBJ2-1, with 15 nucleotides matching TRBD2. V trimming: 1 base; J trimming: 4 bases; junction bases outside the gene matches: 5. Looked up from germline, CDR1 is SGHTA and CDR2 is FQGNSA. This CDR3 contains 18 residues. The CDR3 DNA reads TGTGCCAGCAGCTTAGGGACTAGCGGGGGGGCCGGGTACAATGAGCAGTTCTTC. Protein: CASSLGTSGGAGYNEQFF.

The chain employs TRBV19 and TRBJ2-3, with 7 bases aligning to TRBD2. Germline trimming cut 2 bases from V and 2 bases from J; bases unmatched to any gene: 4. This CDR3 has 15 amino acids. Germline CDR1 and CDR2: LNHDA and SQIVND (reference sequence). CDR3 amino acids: CASSILGGITDTQYF. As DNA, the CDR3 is TGTGCCAGTAGTATATTGGGGGGGATCACAGATACGCAGTATTTT.

CDR3 in DNA: TGTGCCAGCAGCGTAGCTACAGGGGGCGTAGAAGGAGAGACCCAGTACTTC. As protein: CASSVATGGVEGETQYF. This rearrangement joins TRBV9 to TRBJ2-5; 9 bases fit TRBD1. CDR1 is SGDLS and CDR2 is YYNGEE in the germline V gene. J lost 4 bases, V lost 0 bases, and 10 bases had no gene match. The CDR3 consists of 17 residues. The complete variable domain, with remaining parts taken from reference TRBV9 and TRBJ2-5, reads DSGVTQTPKHLITATGQRVTLRCSPRSGDLSVYWYQQSLDQGLQFLIQYYNGEERAKGNILERFSAQQFPDLHSELNLSSLELGDSALYFCASSVATGGVEGETQYFGPGTRLLVL.

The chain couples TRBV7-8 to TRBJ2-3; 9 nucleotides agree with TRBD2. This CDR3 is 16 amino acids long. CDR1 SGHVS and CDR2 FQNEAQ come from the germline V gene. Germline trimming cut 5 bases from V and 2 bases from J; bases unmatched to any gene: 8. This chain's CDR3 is CASSPLAGATTDTQYF. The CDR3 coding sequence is TGTGCCAGCAGCCCCTTAGCGGGGGCCACCACAGATACGCAGTATTTT.

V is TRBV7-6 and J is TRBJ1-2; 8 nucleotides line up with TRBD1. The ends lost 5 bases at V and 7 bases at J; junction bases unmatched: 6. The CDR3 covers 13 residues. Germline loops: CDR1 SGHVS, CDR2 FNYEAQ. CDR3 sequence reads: CASSPTGAGGYTF. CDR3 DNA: TGTGCCAGCAGCCCGACAGGGGCGGGTGGCTACACCTTC.

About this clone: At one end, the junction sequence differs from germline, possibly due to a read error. Here the CDR3 reads CASSIEYRVKTEAFF. The CDR3 bases are TGTGCCAGTAGTATAGAATACAGGGTGAAGACTGAAGCTTTCTTT. This chain uses TRBV19 with TRBJ1-1, with a tentative D call TRBD1 (6 bases). CDR3 length: 15 amino acids. CDR1 and CDR2 from the germline V gene are LNHDA and SQIVND (reference sequence).

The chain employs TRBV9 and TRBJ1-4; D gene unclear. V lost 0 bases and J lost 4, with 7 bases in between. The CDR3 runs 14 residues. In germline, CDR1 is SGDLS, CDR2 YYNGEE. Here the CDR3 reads CASSVGGSNEKLFF. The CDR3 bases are TGTGCCAGCAGCGTAGGCGGAAGTAATGAAAAACTGTTTTTT.

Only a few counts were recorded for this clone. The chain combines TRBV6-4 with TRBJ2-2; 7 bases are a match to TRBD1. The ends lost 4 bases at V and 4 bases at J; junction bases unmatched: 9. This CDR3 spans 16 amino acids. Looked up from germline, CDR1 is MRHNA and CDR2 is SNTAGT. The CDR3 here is CASSVDRALSTGELFF. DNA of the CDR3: TGTGCCAGCAGTGTCGACAGGGCTCTTTCCACCGGGGAGCTGTTTTTT.

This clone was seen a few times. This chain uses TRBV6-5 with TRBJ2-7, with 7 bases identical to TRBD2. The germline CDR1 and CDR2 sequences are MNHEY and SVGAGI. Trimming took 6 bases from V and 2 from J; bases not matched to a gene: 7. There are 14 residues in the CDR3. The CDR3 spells CASSGRTAAYEQYF. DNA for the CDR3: TGTGCCAGCAGCGGGAGGACGGCGGCCTACGAGCAGTACTTC.

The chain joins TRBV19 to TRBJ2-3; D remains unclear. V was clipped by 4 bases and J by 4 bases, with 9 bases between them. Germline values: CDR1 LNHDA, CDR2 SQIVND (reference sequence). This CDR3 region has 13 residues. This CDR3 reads CASSTARADTQYF. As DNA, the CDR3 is TGTGCCAGTAGTACCGCACGCGCAGATACGCAGTATTTT.

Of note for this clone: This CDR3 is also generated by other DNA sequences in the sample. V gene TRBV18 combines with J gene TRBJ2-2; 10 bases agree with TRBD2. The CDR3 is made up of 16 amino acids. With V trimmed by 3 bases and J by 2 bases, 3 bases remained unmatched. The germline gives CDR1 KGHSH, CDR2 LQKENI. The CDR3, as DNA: TGTGCCAGCTCACCCAGGACTAGCGGTAACACCGGGGAGCTGTTTTTT. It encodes CASSPRTSGNTGELFF.

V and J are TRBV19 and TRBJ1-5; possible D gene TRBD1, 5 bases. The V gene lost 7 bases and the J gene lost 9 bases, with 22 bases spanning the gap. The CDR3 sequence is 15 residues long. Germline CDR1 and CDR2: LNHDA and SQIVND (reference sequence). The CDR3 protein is CASTMGPEGAVPQHF. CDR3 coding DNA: TGTGCCAGTACCATGGGGCCTGAAGGGGCAGTGCCCCAGCATTTT.

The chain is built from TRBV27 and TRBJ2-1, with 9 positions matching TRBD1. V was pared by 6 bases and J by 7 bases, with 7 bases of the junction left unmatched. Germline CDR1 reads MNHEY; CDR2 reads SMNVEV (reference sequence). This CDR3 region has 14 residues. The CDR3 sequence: CASRGTGPPNEQFF. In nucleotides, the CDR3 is TGTGCCAGCAGGGGGACAGGGCCCCCTAATGAGCAGTTCTTC.

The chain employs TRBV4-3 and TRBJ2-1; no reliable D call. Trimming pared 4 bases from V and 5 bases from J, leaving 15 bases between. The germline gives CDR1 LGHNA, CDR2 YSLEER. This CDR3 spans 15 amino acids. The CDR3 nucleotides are TGCGCCAGCAGCCTGGCCCTCGGGTCGAACAATGAGCAGTTCTTC. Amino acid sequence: CASSLALGSNNEQFF.

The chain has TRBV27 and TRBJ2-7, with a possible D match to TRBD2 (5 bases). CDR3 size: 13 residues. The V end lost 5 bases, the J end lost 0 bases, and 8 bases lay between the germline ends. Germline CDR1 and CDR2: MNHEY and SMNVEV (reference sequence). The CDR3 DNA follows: TGTGCCAGCAGTCTCACTAGCTCCTACGAGCAGTACTTC. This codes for CASSLTSSYEQYF.

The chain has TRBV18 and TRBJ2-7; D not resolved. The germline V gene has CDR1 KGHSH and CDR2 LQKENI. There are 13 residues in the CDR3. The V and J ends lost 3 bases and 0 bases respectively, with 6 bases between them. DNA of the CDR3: TGTGCCAGCTCACCTGGCGGCTCCTACGAGCAGTACTTC. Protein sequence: CASSPGGSYEQYF.

DNA of the CDR3: TGTGCCAGCACCCGGTGGGGGGGGCTCCAAGAGACCCAGTACTTC. Its translation: CASTRWGGLQETQYF. The chain recombines TRBV27 with TRBJ2-5; possible D gene TRBD2, 7 bases. Trimming removed 7 bases from V and 1 base from J, with 16 bases in between. CDR3 length equals 15 residues. Per germline, CDR1 MNHEY and CDR2 SMNVEV (reference sequence).

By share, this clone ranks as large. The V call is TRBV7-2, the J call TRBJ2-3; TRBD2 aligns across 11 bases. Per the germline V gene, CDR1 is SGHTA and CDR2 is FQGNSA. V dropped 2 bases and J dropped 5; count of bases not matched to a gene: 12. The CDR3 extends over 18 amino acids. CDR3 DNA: TGTGCCAGCAGCTTAAGGCCCCTTAGCGGGGGGGCGGTAGATACGCAGTATTTT. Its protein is CASSLRPLSGGAVDTQYF. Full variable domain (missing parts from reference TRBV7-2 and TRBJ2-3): GAGVSQSPSNKVTEKGKDVELRCDPISGHTALYWYRQSLGQGLEFLIYFQGNSAPDKSGLPSDRFSAERTGGSVSTLTIQRTQQEDSAVYLCASSLRPLSGGAVDTQYFGPGTRLTVL.

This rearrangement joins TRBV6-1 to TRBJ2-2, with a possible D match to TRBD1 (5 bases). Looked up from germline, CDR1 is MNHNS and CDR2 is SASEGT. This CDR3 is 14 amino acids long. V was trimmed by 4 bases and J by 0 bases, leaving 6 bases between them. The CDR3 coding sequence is TGTGCCAGCAGTGGACAGCCGAACACCGGGGAGCTGTTTTTT. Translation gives CASSGQPNTGELFF.

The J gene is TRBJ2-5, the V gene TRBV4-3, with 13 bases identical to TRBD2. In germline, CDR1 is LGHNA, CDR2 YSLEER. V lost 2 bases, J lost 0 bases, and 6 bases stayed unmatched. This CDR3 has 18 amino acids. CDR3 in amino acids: CASSQKLAGGPHQETQYF. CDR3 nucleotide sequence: TGCGCCAGCAGCCAAAAACTAGCGGGGGGGCCCCACCAAGAGACCCAGTACTTC.

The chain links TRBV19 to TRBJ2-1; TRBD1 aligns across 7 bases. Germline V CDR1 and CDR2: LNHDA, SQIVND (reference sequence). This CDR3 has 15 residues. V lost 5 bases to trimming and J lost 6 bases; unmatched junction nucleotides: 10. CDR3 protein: CASSSRDSRFNEQFF. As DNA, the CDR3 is TGTGCCAGTAGTTCCCGGGACAGCCGCTTCAATGAGCAGTTCTTC.

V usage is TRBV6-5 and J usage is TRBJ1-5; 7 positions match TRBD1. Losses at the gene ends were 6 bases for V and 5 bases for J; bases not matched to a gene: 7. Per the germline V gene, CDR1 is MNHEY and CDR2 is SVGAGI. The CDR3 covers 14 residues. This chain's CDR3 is CASSSQGPYQPQHF. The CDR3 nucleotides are TGTGCCAGCAGCTCACAGGGGCCCTATCAGCCCCAGCATTTT.